Listed here are 29 T cell receptor beta chains from one sample, sequenced in a study of CD8+ T cells in alopecia areata. cDNA prepared by RNA extraction and subsequent reverse transcription served as the template for sequencing. Generated by immunoSEQ multiplex PCR, the TCRdb table keeps only in-frame clones and is missing some. This record lists over 100,000 clones, none seen once only, and the top ten clones contain less than 20%. Material for sequencing was lesional skin. All receptors come from a C3H/HeJ mouse with alopecia areata. Strain MHC haplotype: H2-k.

This clone was observed many times. Here the gene names and germline are mouse. The read finishes 4 residues shy of the CDR3 end, and the germline J gene is used to complete it. V is TRBV13-3 and J is TRBJ2-5, with D maybe TRBD1 (5 bases). With 4 bases removed from V and 2 bases from J, the gap between germline ends came to 11 bases. The CDR3 spans 14 residues. CDR1 and CDR2 (germline): NNHDY, SYVADS. The DNA read from the CDR3 is TGTGCCAGCAGTTATCAGGGAACCCAAGAC. Its protein product is CASSYQGTQD. The entire CDR3 protein reads CASSYQGTQDTQYF.

To note about this clone: A mismatch at residue 13 separates the TCRdb protein from the translated DNA, so the protein presented here was translated from the DNA. Any gene name here is a mouse gene name. The CDR3 goes on 3 residues after the read ends, and that part is filled in from the germline J gene. V is TRBV13-3 and J is TRBJ1-3, with a tentative D call TRBD1 (5 bases). V shed 0 bases and J shed 0 bases, with 10 bases lying between them. CDR1 is NNHDY and CDR2 is SYVADS in the germline V gene. The CDR3 extends over 16 amino acids. CDR3 bases read: TGTGCCAGCAGTGATGGGGGACTCCTTTCTGGAAATACG. It specifies CASSDGGLLSGNT. The entire CDR3 protein reads CASSDGGLLSGNTLYF.

Worth noting for this clone: Genes and germline are mouse. With the read ending 4 residues before the CDR3 end, the germline J gene is used to fill in that end. V gene TRBV16 combines with J gene TRBJ2-2; TRBD2 might be the D (6 bases). Looked up from germline, CDR1 is SGHSA and CDR2 is FRNQAP. The CDR3 length is 15 residues. CDR3 bases read: TGTGCAAGCAGCCCCCCCACTGGGCTGGTCGGG. Protein product: CASSPPTGLVG. The CDR3 in its entirety is CASSPPTGLVGQLYF.

As concerns this clone: Translating the DNA gives a protein that differs from the TCRdb entry at residue 9; the protein shown here is that DNA translation. The genes and germline here are from mouse. The read terminates 3 residues ahead of where the CDR3 ends, so the germline J gene completes it. V and J are TRBV1 and TRBJ1-6; D uncertain. TRBJ1-6 is designated an ORF whose function remains uncertain. Germline V gene sequence: CDR1 NSQYPW, CDR2 LRSPGD (reference sequence). This CDR3 region has 12 residues. V was shortened by 4 bases and J by 7 bases, with 5 bases between the two germline ends. CDR3: CTCSGRNSPLYF. CDR3 bases read: TGCACCTGCAGTGGCAGAAATTCGCCC.

This clone was seen many times. Mouse gene names and germline throughout. CDR3: CASTGTGYEQYF. Incomplete CDR3 DNA: TGTGCCAGCACCGGGACAGGCTAT. The chain employs TRBV13-3 and TRBJ2-7; 8 bases align to TRBD1. The read is 4 residues too short to cover the CDR3 end, so that end is filled in from the germline J gene. Trimming removed 6 bases from V and 3 bases from J; junction bases left unmatched: 2. The CDR3 runs 12 residues. CDR1 is NNHDY and CDR2 is SYVADS in the germline V gene.

This clone has only a few counts. Any gene name here is a mouse gene name. Read data end 4 residues before the CDR3 end; the end is taken from the germline J gene. The chain joins TRBV17 to TRBJ2-1, with a weak D call TRBD2 (5 bases). From germline, CDR1 is MNHDT and CDR2 YYDKIL. The CDR3 contains 15 residues. With 4 bases removed from V and 3 bases from J, the gap between germline ends came to 13 bases. CDR3 DNA (partial): TGTGCTAGCAGTACTGGGCCAGGCTCCTATGCT. The encoded protein is CASSTGPGSYA. The CDR3, in full, reads CASSTGPGSYAEQFF.

A remark on this clone: The genes are named according to mouse. Read data end 4 residues before the CDR3 end; the end is taken from the germline J gene. The chain joins TRBV13-3 to TRBJ1-4, with 9 bases lining up with TRBD1. V dropped 3 bases and J dropped 3; count of bases not matched to a gene: 6. Germline V lookup: CDR1 NNHDY, CDR2 SYVADS. CDR3 size: 16 residues. CDR3 DNA (partial): TGTGCCAGCAGTGGGGACAGGGTGGGAGCCAACGAA. This gives the protein CASSGDRVGANE. The whole CDR3 is CASSGDRVGANERLFF.

In its sample, this clone was seen many times. Mouse gene names and germline throughout. The read halts 4 residues ahead of the CDR3 end, with the missing end drawn from the germline J gene. J is TRBJ2-7 and V is TRBV13-3, with 9 bases that match TRBD2. Looked up from germline, CDR1 is NNHDY and CDR2 is SYVADS. This CDR3 contains 15 residues. Trimming removed 3 bases from V and 0 bases from J; junction bases left unmatched: 4. Incomplete CDR3 DNA: TGTGCCAGCAGTGCGTCGACTGGGGGCTCCTAT. This codes for CASSASTGGSY. The whole CDR3 protein reads CASSASTGGSYEQYF.

A few counts support this clone. Any gene name here is a mouse gene name. The sequenced fragment ends 4 residues before the CDR3 boundary, so the rest is inferred from the germline J gene. V gene TRBV14 combines with J gene TRBJ2-5, with D possibly matching TRBD1 (5 bases). This CDR3 has 12 amino acids. Germline loops: CDR1 SGHDT, CDR2 FRDEAV. Incomplete CDR3 DNA: TGTGCCAGCAGCCCCGACAGAGAC. Its translation: CASSPDRD. The full CDR3 is CASSPDRDTQYF. Combining the CDR3 with reference TRBV14 and TRBJ2-5 gives the whole variable domain EAGVTQSPRYAVLQEGQAVSFWCDPISGHDTLYWYQQPRDQGPQLLVYFRDEAVIDNSQLPSDRFSAVRPKGTNSTLKIQSAKQGDTATYLCASSPDRDTQYFGPGTRLLVL.

A note on this clone: The gene names given are mouse names. The read terminates 4 residues ahead of where the CDR3 ends, so the germline J gene completes it. The V gene is TRBV1, the J gene TRBJ1-4; weak D call: TRBD1 (6 bases). Trimming pared 1 base from V and 5 bases from J, leaving 11 bases between. CDR1 is NSQYPW and CDR2 is LRSPGD in the germline V gene (reference sequence). This CDR3 comprises 15 residues. The part of the CDR3 DNA that was read is TGCACCTGCAGTGCAGGAGGGGGGCGAAACGAA. Residues: CTCSAGGGRNE. The CDR3 as a whole reads CTCSAGGGRNERLFF.

A remark on this clone: Genes here carry mouse names. The DNA ends 4 residues before the CDR3 does, and the rest of the CDR3 is filled in from the germline J gene. This sequence joins TRBV13-3 and TRBJ2-5; 7 nucleotides line up with TRBD1. Germline CDR1 and CDR2: NNHDY and SYVADS. The CDR3 runs to 14 residues. V lost 5 bases, J lost 1 base, and 4 bases stayed unmatched. CDR3 sequence reads: CASRSGGDQDTQYF. CDR3 DNA (partial): TGTGCCAGCAGGTCAGGGGGTGACCAAGAC. Filled out from reference TRBV13-3 and TRBJ2-5, the complete variable domain reads EAAVTQSPRSKVAVTGGKVTLSCHQTNNHDYMYWYRQDTGHGLRLIHYSYVADSTEKGDIPDGYKASRPSQENFSLILELASLSQTAVYFCASRSGGDQDTQYFGPGTRLLVL.

A remark on this clone: The germline and genes are mouse ones. The sequenced fragment ends 4 residues before the CDR3 boundary, so the rest is inferred from the germline J gene. This rearrangement joins TRBV19 to TRBJ2-5; TRBD1 might be the D (5 bases). Trimming took 4 bases from V and 2 from J, leaving 8 bases between them. The length of the CDR3 is 13 residues. Germline V gene sequence: CDR1 FNHDT, CDR2 SITEND (reference sequence). CDR3 DNA, as far as it was read: TGTGCCAGCAGTCGAAGGGGCCAAGAC. Protein product: CASSRRGQD. In full, the CDR3 is CASSRRGQDTQYF.

This clone showed up just a few times. The gene names given are mouse names. The read ends 4 residues before the CDR3 terminus; that terminus is restored from the germline J gene. Other nucleotide sequences from this sample produce the same CDR3. This chain connects TRBV13-3 to TRBJ1-1; TRBD1 is a possible D gene (5 bases). Germline CDR1 is NNHDY and CDR2 is SYVADS. The CDR3 runs 12 residues. CDR3 region: CASSPGQTEVFF. The CDR3 bases that were read are TGTGCCAGCAGCCCTGGACAAACA.

Concerning this clone: The genes are named according to mouse. The CDR3 goes on 4 residues after the read ends, and that part is filled in from the germline J gene. The chain has TRBV1 and TRBJ2-4, with TRBD1 as a possible D gene (6 bases). Per the germline V gene, CDR1 is NSQYPW and CDR2 is LRSPGD (reference sequence). This CDR3 has 14 amino acids. The CDR3 bases that were read are TGCACCTGCAGCGCCGGGACAAATAAAAAC. The encoded protein is CTCSAGTNKN. The full CDR3 sequence reads CTCSAGTNKNTLYF.

On this clone itself: Gene names refer to mouse genes. Read sequence stops 4 residues before the CDR3 end, and the germline J gene provides the missing end. The rearrangement links TRBV19 to TRBJ2-3; TRBD2 aligns across 11 bases. The CDR3 contains 17 residues. CDR1 and CDR2 (germline): FNHDT, SITEND (reference sequence). V shed 1 base, J shed 0 bases, and the junction held 4 bases outside the gene matches. The covered CDR3 bases are TGTGCCAGCAGTATATTACTGGGGGGGCGCAGTGCAGAA. It yields the protein CASSILLGGRSAE. In full, the CDR3 reads CASSILLGGRSAETLYF.

This clone appeared a few times. The gene names given are mouse names. The read falls 4 residues short of the CDR3 end, and the missing part is taken from the germline J gene. The chain links TRBV31 to TRBJ1-4; D uncertain. Trimming removed 4 bases at V and 0 bases at J, with 3 bases between. The CDR3 consists of 12 residues. CDR1 is GKSSPN and CDR2 is SITVG in the germline V gene. The CDR3 region is CAWTISNERLFF. The covered CDR3 bases are TGTGCCTGGACAATTTCCAACGAA.

Remarks on this clone: The germline and genes are mouse ones. Read coverage stops 4 residues before the CDR3 terminus; the germline J gene supplies the remainder. V and J are TRBV13-3 and TRBJ2-2; weak D call: TRBD1 (6 bases). V lost 4 bases, J lost 5 bases, and 9 bases lay in between. Germline assignment: CDR1 NNHDY and CDR2 SYVADS. CDR3 length: 13 amino acids. Incomplete CDR3 DNA: TGTGCCAGCAGTACTACAGGGACCGGG. Translating gives CASSTTGTG. In full, the CDR3 is CASSTTGTGQLYF.

Of note for this clone: These gene names are mouse names. The CDR3 end falls 4 residues outside the read, so it is completed with the germline J gene. The J gene is TRBJ1-4, the V gene TRBV1; 7 bases are a match to TRBD1. V dropped 0 bases and J dropped 0; count of bases not matched to a gene: 4. The CDR3 consists of 17 residues. Germline lookup yields CDR1 NSQYPW and CDR2 LRSPGD (reference sequence). The CDR3 is CTCSADPGGISNERLFF. Partial CDR3 DNA: TGCACCTGCAGTGCAGATCCAGGGGGGATTTCCAACGAA.

With respect to this clone: Genes and germline are mouse. The CDR3 end falls 4 residues outside the read, so it is completed with the germline J gene. V and J are TRBV13-3 and TRBJ2-7; unclear D gene. Germline CDR1 NNHDY, CDR2 SYVADS. This CDR3 contains 13 residues. CDR3 DNA, as far as it was read: TGTGCCAGCCGCCAGGAGAGAGGGTAT. Amino acid sequence: CASRQERGY. From start to end, the CDR3 is CASRQERGYEQYF.

This clone has only a few counts. Gene names refer to mouse genes. The read stops 4 residues short of the end of the CDR3; the missing end is completed from the germline J gene. The genes are TRBV19 and TRBJ2-1; TRBD2 matches at 9 bases. Germline V gene lookup returns CDR1 FNHDT and CDR2 SITEND (reference sequence). Trimming cost V 0 bases and J 5 bases; bases outside gene matches: 6. The CDR3 spans 16 residues. The sequenced part of the CDR3 DNA is TGTGCCAGCAGTATAGTCTGGGGGGGTGGGGATGCT. This translates into CASSIVWGGGDA. The CDR3 in full is CASSIVWGGGDAEQFF.

This clone has only a few counts. Mouse names are used for the genes. Read coverage stops 4 residues before the CDR3 terminus; the germline J gene supplies the remainder. This chain links TRBV13-3 with TRBJ1-1; no clear D gene. Germline V gene data show CDR1 as NNHDY and CDR2 as SYVADS. The ends were cut back, 0 bases at V and 0 bases at J, with 6 bases in the middle. The CDR3 runs 14 residues. CDR3 residues: CASSDATENTEVFF. CDR3 DNA, as far as it was read: TGTGCCAGCAGTGATGCAACAGAGAACACA.

As for this clone: At residue 11, TCRdb's protein is not the same as the translated DNA, so the protein here was read from the DNA. Any gene name here is a mouse gene name. The sequence runs out 3 residues before the end of the CDR3; the remainder is reconstructed from the germline J gene. J is TRBJ1-3 and V is TRBV19, with TRBD1 as a possible D gene (6 bases). With 5 bases removed from V and 3 bases from J, the gap between germline ends came to 12 bases. The CDR3 extends over 14 amino acids. The germline V gene encodes CDR1 FNHDT and CDR2 SITEND (reference sequence). CDR3 DNA, as far as it was read: TGTGCCAGCAGCCTCCCAGGGGATGGAAATACG. Encoded protein: CASSLPGDGNT. Given in full, the CDR3 is CASSLPGDGNTLYF.

This clone turned up a few times. The genes and germline here are from mouse. The read comes to an end 4 residues before the CDR3 does, leaving the germline J gene to fill in the end. This chain connects TRBV13-3 to TRBJ2-1, with 7 bases that match TRBD1. Per the germline V gene, CDR1 is NNHDY and CDR2 is SYVADS. This CDR3 contains 14 residues. CDR3 bases read: TGTGCCAGCAGTGATCCGGGCAGGGGGGCT. Translating gives CASSDPGRGA. The full CDR3 sequence reads CASSDPGRGAEQFF.

A remark on this clone: Gene and germline names: mouse. The read halts 4 residues ahead of the CDR3 end, with the missing end drawn from the germline J gene. This chain joins TRBV13-2 and TRBJ1-2; TRBD1 matches 9 bases. This CDR3 has 15 amino acids. Per germline, CDR1 NNHNN and CDR2 SYGAGS (reference sequence). The CDR3 DNA, read in part, is TGTGCCAGCGGTGACCGGGACAGGGATAGGTCC. Translation gives CASGDRDRDRS. The entire CDR3 reads CASGDRDRDRSDYTF.

Ten or more counts support this clone. Gene and germline names: mouse. The CDR3 is cut off 4 residues early in the read; its end comes from the germline J gene. The chain couples TRBV1 to TRBJ2-7; perhaps TRBD1 as D (6 bases). Trimming removed 2 bases at V and 2 bases at J, with 10 bases between. Germline V gives CDR1 NSQYPW, CDR2 LRSPGD (reference sequence). CDR3 length: 14 amino acids. CDR3 DNA, as far as it was read: TGCACCTGCAGTGCATGGGACAATCCCTAT. It is translated as CTCSAWDNPY. The whole CDR3 sequence is CTCSAWDNPYEQYF.

A word on this clone: The genes and germline here are from mouse. The read ends 4 residues before the CDR3 terminus; that terminus is restored from the germline J gene. The chain carries TRBV13-3 and TRBJ1-4, with TRBD1 as a possible D gene (6 bases). V lost 5 bases and J lost 1, with 12 bases in between. Germline CDR1 and CDR2: NNHDY and SYVADS. CDR3 length equals 15 residues. The CDR3: CASRSLRGSNERLFF. The part of the CDR3 DNA that was read is TGTGCCAGCAGATCCCTCAGGGGTTCCAACGAA.

This clone was seen a handful of times. Each gene name is a mouse one. The CDR3 end lies 4 residues beyond the end of the read and is filled in from the germline J gene. The J gene is TRBJ2-1, the V gene TRBV13-1; weak D call: TRBD2 (5 bases). CDR3 size: 14 residues. Germline V gives CDR1 NSHNY, CDR2 SYGAGN. Trimming left V 3 bases short and J 0 bases short, with 7 bases between. The CDR3 DNA, read in part, is TGTGCCAGCAGTGGTGGGGTTAACTATGCT. This sequence encodes CASSGGVNYA. The whole CDR3 is CASSGGVNYAEQFF.

This clone is large within its sample. The listed TCRdb protein conflicts with the DNA translation at residue 11, and the protein shown is translated directly from the DNA. The listed genes are named as in mouse. Read coverage stops 3 residues before the CDR3 terminus; the germline J gene supplies the remainder. The chain recombines TRBV1 with TRBJ1-6; D remains unclear. TRBJ1-6 is an ORF; its function is uncertain. CDR3 length: 14 residues. Germline CDR1 and CDR2: NSQYPW and LRSPGD (reference sequence). Between the trimmed V and J ends, which lost 0 bases and 4 bases, there was a span of 4 bases. CDR3 sequence: CTCSAEQYNSPLYF. The covered CDR3 bases are TGCACCTGCAGTGCAGAACAGTATAATTCGCCC.

This clone was detected a few times. Genes and germline come from the mouse. The CDR3 extends 4 residues past the end of the read, so its final part is completed from the germline J gene. Distinct nucleotide sequences in the sample also encode this CDR3. V and J are TRBV19 and TRBJ2-7; 11 nucleotides agree with TRBD1. The CDR3 contains 15 residues. Germline CDR1 is FNHDT and CDR2 is SITEND (reference sequence). Unmatched junction bases numbered 4, after V lost 4 bases and J lost 1 base. The CDR3: CASSPGTGGSYEQYF. The sequenced CDR3 bases are TGTGCCAGCAGTCCTGGGACAGGGGGTTCCTAT.